The T cell receptor (beta chain) described here comes from a study of response to subunit inactivated influenza vaccine. Study-wide results and limits: Seasonal influenza vaccination, on each occasion, was suggested by the authors to recruit few new T cells.

A note on this clonotype: Its antigen remains unidentified.

One entry per CDR3 protein results from TCRdb running MiXCR on the RT-PCR reads. The sample carries some 520,000 distinct CDR3 sequences, approximately 15% recorded once. Looked up from germline, CDR1 is SGHRS and CDR2 is YFSETQ. Unmatched junction bases numbered 7, after V lost 3 bases and J lost 6 bases. The CDR3 has 15 residues. This specimen consisted of CD4+ T cells sorted from PBMCs, obtained around 25 months after vaccination. The source is a man between 50 and 70 years old who received an inactivated influenza vaccine. The chain uses TRBV5-1 and TRBJ2-7, with TRBD1 identical over 12 bases. The CDR3 here is CASSSGQGASREQYF. In DNA, the CDR3 is TGCGCCAGCAGCTCGGGACAGGGGGCTTCCCGCGAGCAGTACTTC.